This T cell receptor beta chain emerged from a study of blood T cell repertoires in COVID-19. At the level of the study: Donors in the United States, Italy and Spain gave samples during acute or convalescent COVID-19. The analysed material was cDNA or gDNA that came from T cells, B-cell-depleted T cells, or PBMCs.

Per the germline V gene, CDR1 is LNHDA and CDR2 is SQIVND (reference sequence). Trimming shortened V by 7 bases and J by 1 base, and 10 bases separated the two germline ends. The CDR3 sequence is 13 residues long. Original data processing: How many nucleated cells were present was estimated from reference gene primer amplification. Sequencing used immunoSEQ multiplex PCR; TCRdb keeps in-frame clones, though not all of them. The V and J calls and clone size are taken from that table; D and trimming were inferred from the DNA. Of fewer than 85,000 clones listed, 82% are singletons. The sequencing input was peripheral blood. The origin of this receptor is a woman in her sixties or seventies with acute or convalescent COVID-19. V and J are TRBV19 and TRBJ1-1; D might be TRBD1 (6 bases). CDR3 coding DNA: TGTGCCAGTAACTGGGGGCGGAACACTGAAGCTTTCTTT. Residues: CASNWGRNTEAFF.